Listed here is a single T cell receptor (beta chain). What it binds is unknown. V lost 2 bases, J lost 2 bases, and 10 bases lay in between. The CDR3 is 14 residues long. Germline V lookup: CDR1 SGHNT, CDR2 YENEEA. These data originate in a study of T cell responses to AZD1222 COVID-19 vaccine. Study results and limitations: The donor group comprised mostly white British people and more females; the analysis possibly underestimated clonal diversity. Epitopes outside B.1.351 and B.1.1.7 mutated regions reportedly drew nearly half of spike TCRs.

The study pooled second doses at about 4 or about 12 weeks. Sequencing used immunoSEQ multiplex PCR; TCRdb keeps in-frame clones, though not all of them. The sample has 130,000 to 150,000 clones; 86% are singletons. The TCR comes from an adult who received the AZD1222 COVID-19 vaccine. The rearrangement uses TRBV11-3 and TRBJ2-7; TRBD1 is a possible D gene (6 bases). The specimen was peripheral blood, collected 28 days after the second AZD1222 dose. The CDR3 spells CASSLRSGAYEQYF. The CDR3, as DNA: TGTGCCAGCAGCTTAAGGTCAGGGGCCTACGAGCAGTACTTC.